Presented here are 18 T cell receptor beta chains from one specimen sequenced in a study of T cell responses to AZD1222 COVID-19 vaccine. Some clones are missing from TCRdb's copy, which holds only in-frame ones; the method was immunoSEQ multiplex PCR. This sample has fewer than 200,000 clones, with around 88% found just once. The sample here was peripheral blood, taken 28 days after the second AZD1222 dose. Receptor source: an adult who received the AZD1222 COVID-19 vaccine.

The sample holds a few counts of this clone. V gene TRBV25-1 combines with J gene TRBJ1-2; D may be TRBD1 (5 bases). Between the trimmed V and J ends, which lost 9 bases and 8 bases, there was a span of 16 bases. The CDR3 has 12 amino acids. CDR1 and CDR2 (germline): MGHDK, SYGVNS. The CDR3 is CASVGGRAGYTF. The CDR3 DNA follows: TGTGCCAGTGTGGGAGGCAGGGCAGGCTACACCTTC.

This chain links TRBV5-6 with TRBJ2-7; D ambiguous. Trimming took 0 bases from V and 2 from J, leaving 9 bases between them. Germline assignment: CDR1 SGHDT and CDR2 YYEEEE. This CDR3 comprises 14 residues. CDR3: CASSLGQIPYEQYF. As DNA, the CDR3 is TGTGCCAGCAGCTTGGGGCAGATTCCCTACGAGCAGTACTTC.

The DNA for the CDR3 is TGCGCCAGCAGCTTGGGGGAGGGGGCGAGGAATGAGCAGTTCTTC. Translated, it gives CASSLGEGARNEQFF. The chain combines TRBV5-1 with TRBJ2-1; D assignment may be TRBD1 or TRBD2 (7 bases each). This CDR3 region has 15 residues. Between the trimmed V and J ends, which lost 0 bases and 7 bases, there was a span of 14 bases. Germline assignment: CDR1 SGHRS and CDR2 YFSETQ.

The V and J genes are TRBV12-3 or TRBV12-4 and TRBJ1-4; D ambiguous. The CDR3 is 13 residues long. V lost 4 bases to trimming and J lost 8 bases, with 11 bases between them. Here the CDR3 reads CASSWKSGEKLFF. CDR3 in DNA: TGTGCCAGCAGTTGGAAGAGTGGAGAAAAACTGTTTTTT.

The CDR3 DNA is TGTGCCAGCAACTGGGCGGGGGGCTCAATCGGGGAGCTGTTTTTT. Residues: CASNWAGGSIGELFF. J is TRBJ2-2 and V is TRBV27, with 8 bases that match TRBD2. Germline V lookup: CDR1 MNHEY, CDR2 SMNVEV (reference sequence). The J segment lost 7 bases and the V segment lost 7 bases, leaving 11 bases of the junction unmatched. The CDR3 is made up of 15 amino acids.

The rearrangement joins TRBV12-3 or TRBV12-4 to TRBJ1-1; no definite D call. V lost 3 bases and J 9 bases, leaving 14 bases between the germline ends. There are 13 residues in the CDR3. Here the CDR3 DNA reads TGTGCCAGCAGTTTGGCCGGGCAAAGAAAAGCTTTCTTT. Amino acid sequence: CASSLAGQRKAFF.

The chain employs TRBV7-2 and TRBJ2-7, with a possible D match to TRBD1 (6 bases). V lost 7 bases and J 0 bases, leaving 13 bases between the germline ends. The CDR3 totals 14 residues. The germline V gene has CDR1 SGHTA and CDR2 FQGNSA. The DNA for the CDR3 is TGTGCCAGCAACTACGGACAGAGCTCCTACGAGCAGTACTTC. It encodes CASNYGQSSYEQYF. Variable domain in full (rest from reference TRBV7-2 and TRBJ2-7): GAGVSQSPSNKVTEKGKDVELRCDPISGHTALYWYRQSLGQGLEFLIYFQGNSAPDKSGLPSDRFSAERTGGSVSTLTIQRTQQEDSAVYLCASNYGQSSYEQYFGPGTRLTVT.

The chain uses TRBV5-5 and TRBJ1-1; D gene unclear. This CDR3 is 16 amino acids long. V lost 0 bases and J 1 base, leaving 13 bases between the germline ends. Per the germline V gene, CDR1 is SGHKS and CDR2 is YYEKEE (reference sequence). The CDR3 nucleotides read TGTGCCAGCAGCTTGGACTTATCCAGACCGAACACTGAAGCTTTCTTT. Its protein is CASSLDLSRPNTEAFF.

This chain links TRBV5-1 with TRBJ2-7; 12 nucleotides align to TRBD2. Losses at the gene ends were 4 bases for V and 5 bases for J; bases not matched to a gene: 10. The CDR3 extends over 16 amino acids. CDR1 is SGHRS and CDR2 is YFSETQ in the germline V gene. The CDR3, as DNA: TGCGCCAGCAGCGTAGTTCTAGCGGGGGGGATCGACGAGCAGTACTTC. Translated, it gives CASSVVLAGGIDEQYF.

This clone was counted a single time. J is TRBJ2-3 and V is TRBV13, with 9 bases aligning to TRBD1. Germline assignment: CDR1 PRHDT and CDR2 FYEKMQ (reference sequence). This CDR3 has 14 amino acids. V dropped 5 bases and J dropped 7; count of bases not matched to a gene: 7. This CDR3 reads CASSIGTGRNTQYF. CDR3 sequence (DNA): TGTGCCAGCAGCATCGGGACAGGGAGGAATACGCAGTATTTT.

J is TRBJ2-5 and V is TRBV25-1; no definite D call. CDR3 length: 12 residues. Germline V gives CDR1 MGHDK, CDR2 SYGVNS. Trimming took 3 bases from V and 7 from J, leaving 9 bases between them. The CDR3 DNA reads TGTGCCAGCAGTGATTTGTTACGGACCCAGTACTTC. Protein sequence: CASSDLLRTQYF.

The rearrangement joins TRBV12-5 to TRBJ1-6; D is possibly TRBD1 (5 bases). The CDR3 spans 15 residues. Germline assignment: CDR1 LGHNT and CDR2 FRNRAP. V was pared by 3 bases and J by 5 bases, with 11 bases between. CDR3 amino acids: CASGLRGNDNSPLHF. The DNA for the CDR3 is TGTGCTAGTGGTTTAAGGGGTAACGATAATTCACCCCTCCACTTT. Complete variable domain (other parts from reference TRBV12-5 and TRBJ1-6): DARVTQTPRHKVTEMGQEVTMRCQPILGHNTVFWYRQTMMQGLELLAYFRNRAPLDDSGMPKDRFSAEMPDATLATLKIQPSEPRDSAVYFCASGLRGNDNSPLHFGNGTRLTVT.

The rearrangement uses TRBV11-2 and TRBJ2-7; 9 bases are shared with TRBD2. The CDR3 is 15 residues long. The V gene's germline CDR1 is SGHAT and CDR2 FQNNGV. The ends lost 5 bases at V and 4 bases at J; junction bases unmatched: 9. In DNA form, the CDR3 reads TGTGCCAGCAGCCGGAGCGGGGGGCCGGGGTACGAGCAGTACTTC. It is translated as CASSRSGGPGYEQYF.

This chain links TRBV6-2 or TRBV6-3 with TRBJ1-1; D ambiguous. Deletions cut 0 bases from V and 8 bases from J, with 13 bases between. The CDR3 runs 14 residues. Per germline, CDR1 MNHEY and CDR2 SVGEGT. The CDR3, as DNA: TGTGCCAGCAGTTACTCCCAGGTAGGAGGGGAAGCTTTCTTT. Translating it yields CASSYSQVGGEAFF.

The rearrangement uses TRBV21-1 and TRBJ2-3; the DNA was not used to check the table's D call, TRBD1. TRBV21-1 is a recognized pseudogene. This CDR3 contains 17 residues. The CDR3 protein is CASSKAGQGDSTDTQYF. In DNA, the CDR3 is TGTGCCAGCAGCAAAGCAGGACAGGGGGATAGCACAGATACGCAGTATTTT.

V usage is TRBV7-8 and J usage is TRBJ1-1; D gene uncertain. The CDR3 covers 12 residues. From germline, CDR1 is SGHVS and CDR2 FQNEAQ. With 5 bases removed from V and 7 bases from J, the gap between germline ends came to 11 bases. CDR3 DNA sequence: TGTGCCAGCAGCCTTTCCTTCCATGAAGCTTTCTTT. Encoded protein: CASSLSFHEAFF.

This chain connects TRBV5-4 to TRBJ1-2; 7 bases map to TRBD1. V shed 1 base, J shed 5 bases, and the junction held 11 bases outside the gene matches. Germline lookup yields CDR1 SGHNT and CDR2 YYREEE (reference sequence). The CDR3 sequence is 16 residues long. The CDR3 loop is CASSLLGLDRSYGYTF. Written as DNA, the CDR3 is TGTGCCAGCAGCTTGTTGGGGCTGGACAGGTCATATGGCTACACCTTC.

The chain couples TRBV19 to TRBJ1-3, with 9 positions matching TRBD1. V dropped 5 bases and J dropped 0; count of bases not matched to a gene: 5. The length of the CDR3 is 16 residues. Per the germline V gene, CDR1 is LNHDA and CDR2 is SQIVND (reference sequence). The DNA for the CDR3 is TGTGCCAGTAGTCAACAGGGGGCAGTCTCTGGAAACACCATATATTTT. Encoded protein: CASSQQGAVSGNTIYF.